The 28 T cell receptor beta chains below come from one sample, sequenced in a study of T cell changes during pregnancy in multiple sclerosis. Profiled with immunoSEQ multiplex PCR; TCRdb holds only in-frame clones, not every one. Here the sample spans under 110,000 clones, about nine tenths being singletons. Sequenced here: peripheral blood, sampled after pregnancy. Receptors were obtained from a female donor with multiple sclerosis, enrolled in a pregnancy study.

The gene calls are TRBV19 and TRBJ2-4; 14 nucleotides line up with TRBD2. CDR3 length: 16 amino acids. After removal of 5 bases from V and 8 bases from J, the junction contained 8 bases not matched to a gene. Per germline, CDR1 LNHDA and CDR2 SQIVND (reference sequence). CDR3 loop: CASSPGLAGAWDIQYF. The CDR3 DNA reads TGTGCCAGTAGTCCGGGACTAGCGGGAGCTTGGGACATTCAGTACTTC.

The rearrangement uses TRBV11-2 and TRBJ1-1; possibly TRBD1 for D (5 bases). The germline V gene encodes CDR1 SGHAT and CDR2 FQNNGV. Trimming took off 5 bases at V and 3 bases at J, with 19 bases between the two ends. This CDR3 has 16 amino acids. The CDR3 nucleotides read TGTGCCAGCAGCCTGACCCTTGAAGCGGGGCACACTGAAGCTTTCTTT. It yields the protein CASSLTLEAGHTEAFF.

In this sample, this clone turned up a few times. The chain links TRBV27 to TRBJ1-6, with D hard to call. The germline CDR1 and CDR2 sequences are MNHEY and SMNVEV (reference sequence). V lost 3 bases, J lost 8 bases, and 14 bases lay in between. The CDR3 is 15 amino acids. Here the CDR3 reads CASSFVHGLHSPLHF. The CDR3 region has the DNA TGTGCCAGCAGTTTTGTTCATGGACTACATTCACCCCTCCACTTT.

The chain carries TRBV11-2 and TRBJ2-2; TRBD2 is a possible D gene (5 bases). The CDR3 consists of 15 residues. Trimming left V 0 bases short and J 6 bases short, with 11 bases between. Looked up from germline, CDR1 is SGHAT and CDR2 is FQNNGV. The CDR3 region is CASSLDPLAPGELFF. The CDR3 nucleotides read TGTGCCAGCAGCTTAGATCCGCTAGCCCCCGGGGAGCTGTTTTTT.

V and J are TRBV11-3 and TRBJ2-3; 7 bases match TRBD1. J lost 4 bases, V lost 5 bases, and 3 bases had no gene match. Germline V gene lookup returns CDR1 SGHNT and CDR2 YENEEA. The CDR3 spans 13 residues. The CDR3 loop is CASSGTDADTQYF. As DNA, the CDR3 is TGTGCCAGCAGCGGGACAGACGCAGATACGCAGTATTTT.

V is TRBV15 and J is TRBJ2-5, with a tentative D call TRBD1 (5 bases). The CDR3 consists of 14 residues. CDR1 is LNHNV, CDR2 YYDKDF, per germline (reference sequence). V lost 1 base and J 2 bases, leaving 8 bases between the germline ends. This chain's CDR3 is CATSRGQLQETQYF. The DNA for the CDR3 is TGTGCCACCAGCAGAGGACAGCTGCAAGAGACCCAGTACTTC.

The chain is built from TRBV27 and TRBJ1-2; 8 bases align to TRBD1. Germline CDR1 MNHEY, CDR2 SMNVEV (reference sequence). The CDR3 covers 16 residues. Germline trimming cut 4 bases from V and 4 bases from J; bases unmatched to any gene: 11. The CDR3 here is CASSSLRDRWTYGYTF. The DNA for the CDR3 is TGTGCCAGCAGTTCACTCCGGGACAGGTGGACCTATGGCTACACCTTC.

V usage is TRBV28 and J usage is TRBJ1-2, with D unclear. The CDR3 length is 14 residues. V was trimmed by 1 base and J by 4 bases, leaving 10 bases between them. CDR1 is MDHEN and CDR2 is SYDVKM in the germline V gene. This CDR3 is CASSLSMTSYGYTF. The DNA for the CDR3 is TGTGCCAGCAGTTTATCAATGACTTCCTATGGCTACACCTTC.

The gene calls are TRBV5-1 and TRBJ2-2, with TRBD2 identical over 10 bases. Germline CDR1 reads SGHRS; CDR2 reads YFSETQ. V was clipped by 3 bases and J by 2 bases; unmatched bases: 7. The CDR3 extends over 17 amino acids. CDR3 in amino acids: CASSSPRLAGNTGELFF. The CDR3 DNA sequence: TGCGCCAGCAGCTCCCCCCGACTAGCGGGCAACACCGGGGAGCTGTTTTTT.

This clone was picked up one time. The chain has TRBV28 and TRBJ2-7; possible D gene TRBD2, 6 bases. The CDR3 has 10 residues. Trimming took 9 bases from V and 3 from J, leaving 6 bases between them. Germline CDR1 and CDR2: MDHEN and SYDVKM. For the CDR3, the DNA is TGTGCCAGTAGCGGCTACGAGCAGTACTTC. Translated: CASSGYEQYF.

This clone came up a few times. V usage is TRBV11-2 and J usage is TRBJ2-5, with a possible D match to TRBD2 (6 bases). V lost 5 bases to trimming and J lost 2 bases, with 18 bases between them. This CDR3 comprises 16 residues. Germline V gene lookup returns CDR1 SGHAT and CDR2 FQNNGV. The CDR3: CASSLRDSLYQETQYF. The CDR3 nucleotides read TGTGCCAGCAGCCTCCGGGACTCCCTTTATCAAGAGACCCAGTACTTC.

The chain couples TRBV5-1 to TRBJ1-2; TRBD1 matches 12 bases. CDR3 size: 14 residues. V lost 4 bases, J lost 7 bases, and 5 bases stayed unmatched. CDR1 and CDR2 (germline): SGHRS, YFSETQ. The CDR3 coding sequence is TGCGCCAGCAGCCTGGGACAGGGGGCTAGTGGCTACACCTTC. It yields the protein CASSLGQGASGYTF.

The rearrangement joins TRBV27 to TRBJ1-5; a weak D match, TRBD1 (5 bases). This CDR3 region has 13 residues. CDR1 and CDR2 (germline): MNHEY, SMNVEV (reference sequence). The V end lost 3 bases, the J end lost 4 bases, and 7 bases lay between the germline ends. The CDR3 reads CASSFDRNQPQHF. CDR3 nucleotides: TGTGCCAGCAGTTTCGACAGAAATCAGCCCCAGCATTTT.

The rearrangement links TRBV13 to TRBJ1-3; the D is unclear. Trimming took off 0 bases at V and 0 bases at J, with 6 bases between the two ends. CDR3 size: 15 residues. CDR1 is PRHDT and CDR2 is FYEKMQ in the germline V gene (reference sequence). As DNA, the CDR3 is TGTGCCAGCAGCTTAGGGAGGCGCTCTGGAAACACCATATATTTT. Translation gives CASSLGRRSGNTIYF.

This chain uses TRBV5-8 with TRBJ1-1; a weak D match, TRBD1 (6 bases). CDR3 length equals 15 residues. Trimming took 1 base from V and 1 from J, leaving 11 bases between them. Germline values: CDR1 SGHTS, CDR2 YDEGEE. The CDR3 sequence is CASSLTGSGNTEAFF. In DNA form, the CDR3 reads TGTGCCAGCAGCTTGACAGGGAGTGGGAACACTGAAGCTTTCTTT.

Only a few counts were recorded for this clone. Other DNA sequences in this sample translate to the same CDR3. The rearrangement links TRBV2 to TRBJ1-4, with 9 bases that match TRBD1. CDR3 length equals 14 residues. Germline CDR1 reads SNHLY; CDR2 reads FYNNEI. After removal of 6 bases from V and 5 bases from J, the junction contained 4 bases not matched to a gene. The CDR3 spells CASSVDRGNEKLFF. CDR3 DNA: TGTGCCAGCAGCGTGGACAGGGGAAATGAAAAACTGTTTTTT.

Details on this clone: Other DNA sequences from this sample encode an identical CDR3 as well. The gene calls are TRBV27 and TRBJ2-3; 10 bases align to TRBD1. The junction had 7 bases not matched to a gene; V was cut back by 8 bases and J by 2 bases. The CDR3 is 15 amino acids. Germline V gene lookup returns CDR1 MNHEY and CDR2 SMNVEV (reference sequence). The CDR3 nucleotides read TGTGCCAGCTCTCCGGGACAGGGGTCCACAGATACGCAGTATTTT. Translated: CASSPGQGSTDTQYF.

The chain carries TRBV2 and TRBJ1-5; unclear D gene. V dropped 7 bases and J dropped 0 bases, with 13 bases sitting between them. The germline CDR1 and CDR2 sequences are SNHLY and FYNNEI. There are 15 residues in the CDR3. The CDR3 nucleotides read TGTGCCAGCAATGGTGCGGGAAATAGCAATCAGCCCCAGCATTTT. Translation gives CASNGAGNSNQPQHF.

The chain employs TRBV19 and TRBJ2-3, with D tentatively TRBD1 (6 bases). The CDR3 runs 15 residues. V shed 4 bases and J shed 0 bases, with 11 bases lying between them. The V gene's germline CDR1 is LNHDA and CDR2 SQIVND (reference sequence). The CDR3 reads CASSTDSVSTDTQYF. The CDR3 bases are TGTGCCAGTAGTACGGACAGTGTTAGCACAGATACGCAGTATTTT. The complete variable domain, with remaining parts taken from reference TRBV19 and TRBJ2-3, reads DGGITQSPKYLFRKEGQNVTLSCEQNLNHDAMYWYRQDPGQGLRLIYYSQIVNDFQKGDIAEGYSVSREKKESFPLTVTSAQKNPTAFYLCASSTDSVSTDTQYFGPGTRLTVL.

The rearrangement links TRBV15 to TRBJ2-1; the match to TRBD2 covers 9 bases. The CDR3 length is 16 residues. Trimming at V came to 3 bases and at J to 10 bases, leaving 13 bases not matched to a gene. Germline-derived CDR1 and CDR2 are LNHNV and YYDKDF (reference sequence). The CDR3 DNA sequence: TGTGCCACCAGCAGCGGTAGCGGGGGTTTCCGGGGGGAGCAGTTCTTC. Translated: CATSSGSGGFRGEQFF.

This chain connects TRBV5-4 to TRBJ2-3, with TRBD2 matching 9 bases. Looked up from germline, CDR1 is SGHNT and CDR2 is YYREEE (reference sequence). CDR3 size: 17 residues. The V segment lost 0 bases and the J segment 3 bases; nucleotides outside the gene matches: 8. DNA of the CDR3: TGTGCCAGCAGCTTGGGCCACATGGGACTAGCTACAGATACGCAGTATTTT. Protein product: CASSLGHMGLATDTQYF.

The chain has TRBV30 and TRBJ2-1, with D perhaps matching TRBD1 (6 bases). The germline V and J ends were trimmed by 0 bases and 8 bases, with 17 bases remaining between them. The germline V gene has CDR1 GTSNPN and CDR2 SVGIG (reference sequence). The CDR3 is made up of 15 amino acids. CDR3 in DNA: TGTGCCTGGAGTGTACGGGCAGGGGTGTGGGATGAGCAGTTCTTC. Translation gives CAWSVRAGVWDEQFF.

This rearrangement joins TRBV7-8 to TRBJ1-4, with 11 bases matching TRBD1. CDR3 size: 13 residues. The germline gives CDR1 SGHVS, CDR2 FQNEAQ. V trimming: 8 bases; J trimming: 8 bases; junction bases outside the gene matches: 4. The CDR3 bases are TGTGCCAGCCGGGACAGGGGGGGCGAAAAACTGTTTTTT. It yields the protein CASRDRGGEKLFF.

This sequence joins TRBV9 and TRBJ2-2; TRBD1 matches 7 bases. The V gene's germline CDR1 is SGDLS and CDR2 YYNGEE. V gave up 0 bases and J gave up 1 base; unmatched junction bases: 3. The CDR3 covers 16 residues. CDR3 coding DNA: TGTGCCAGCAGCGTAGACAGGGGATTGAACACCGGGGAGCTGTTTTTT. It yields the protein CASSVDRGLNTGELFF.

This sequence joins TRBV5-1 and TRBJ2-1; no firm D call. V was cut by 0 bases and J by 1 base, with 5 bases left in between. The CDR3 totals 14 residues. Germline CDR1 SGHRS, CDR2 YFSETQ. The CDR3 DNA reads as TGCGCCAGCAGCTTGGAGAGGTCCTACAATGAGCAGTTCTTC. Translating gives CASSLERSYNEQFF.

This clone was found once. V is TRBV5-1 and J is TRBJ2-5; D is undetermined. V lost 0 bases to trimming and J lost 3 bases, with 18 bases between them. The CDR3 runs to 17 residues. Germline assignment: CDR1 SGHRS and CDR2 YFSETQ. CDR3 sequence reads: CASSLGALPSLKETQYF. As DNA, the CDR3 is TGCGCCAGCAGCTTGGGGGCCCTCCCAAGCTTGAAAGAGACCCAGTACTTC.

The J gene is TRBJ1-2, the V gene TRBV2; a weak D match, TRBD1 (5 bases). CDR3 length: 13 residues. CDR1 and CDR2 from the germline V gene are SNHLY and FYNNEI. V was clipped by 3 bases and J by 7 bases, with 12 bases between them. CDR3 residues: CASSEGRLGGYTF. DNA for the CDR3: TGTGCCAGCAGTGAGGGGCGTTTGGGTGGCTACACCTTC. Complete variable domain (other parts from reference TRBV2 and TRBJ1-2): EPEVTQTPSHQVTQMGQEVILRCVPISNHLYFYWYRQILGQKVEFLVSFYNNEISEKSEIFDDQFSVERPDGSNFTLKIRSTKLEDSAMYFCASSEGRLGGYTFGSGTRLTVV.

The rearrangement joins TRBV19 to TRBJ1-5; possibly TRBD1 for D (6 bases). The germline CDR1 and CDR2 sequences are LNHDA and SQIVND (reference sequence). The V gene lost 2 bases and the J gene lost 1 base, with 24 bases spanning the gap. The CDR3 extends over 20 amino acids. The CDR3 DNA is TGTGCCAGTAGTATAAGGTTAATATGGGGGCAGGGCGGAAGCAATCAGCCCCAGCATTTT. Amino acids: CASSIRLIWGQGGSNQPQHF. The whole variable domain, filled in from reference TRBV19 and TRBJ1-5, reads DGGITQSPKYLFRKEGQNVTLSCEQNLNHDAMYWYRQDPGQGLRLIYYSQIVNDFQKGDIAEGYSVSREKKESFPLTVTSAQKNPTAFYLCASSIRLIWGQGGSNQPQHFGDGTRLSIL.